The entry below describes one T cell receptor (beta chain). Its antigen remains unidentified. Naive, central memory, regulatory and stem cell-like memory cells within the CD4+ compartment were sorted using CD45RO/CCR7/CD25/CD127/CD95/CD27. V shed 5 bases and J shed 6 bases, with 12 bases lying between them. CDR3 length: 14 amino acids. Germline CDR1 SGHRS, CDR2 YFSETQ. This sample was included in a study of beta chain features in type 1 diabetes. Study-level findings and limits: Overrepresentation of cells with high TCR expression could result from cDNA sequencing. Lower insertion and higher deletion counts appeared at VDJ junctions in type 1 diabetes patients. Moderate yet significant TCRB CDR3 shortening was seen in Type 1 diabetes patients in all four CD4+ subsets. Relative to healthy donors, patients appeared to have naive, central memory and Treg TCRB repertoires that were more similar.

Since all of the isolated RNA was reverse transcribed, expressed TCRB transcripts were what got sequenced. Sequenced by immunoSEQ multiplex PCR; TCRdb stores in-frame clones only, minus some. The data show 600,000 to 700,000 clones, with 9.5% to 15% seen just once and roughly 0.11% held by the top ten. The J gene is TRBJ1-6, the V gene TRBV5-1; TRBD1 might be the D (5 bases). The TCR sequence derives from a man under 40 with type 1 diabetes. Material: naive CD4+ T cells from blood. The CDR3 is CASSSQGVNSPLHF. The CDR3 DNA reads TGCGCCAGCAGTTCTCAGGGCGTTAATTCACCCCTCCACTTT.